The 28 T cell receptor beta chains presented below share a single source sample, sequenced in a study of T-cell reconstitution after alpha-beta-depleted transplantation in children. The TCRbeta library incorporated unique molecular identifiers. From the PCR reads, TCRdb called clonotypes with MiXCR, one entry per CDR3 protein. This table has about 400,000 distinct CDR3 sequences, around 16% appearing once. The material sequenced was PBMCs, mostly from graft donor cells, taken 360 days after TCRalphabeta/CD19-depleted stem cell transplant. The receptors here all came from a boy younger than two who had a stem cell transplant for Wiskott-Aldrich syndrome, so the T cells may come from the graft donor.

The J gene is TRBJ2-5, the V gene TRBV15, with TRBD2 as a possible D gene (6 bases). V lost 0 bases to trimming and J lost 5 bases, with 19 bases between them. The length of the CDR3 is 17 residues. CDR1 is LNHNV and CDR2 is YYDKDF in the germline V gene (reference sequence). The CDR3 DNA sequence: TGTGCCACCAGCAGAGATCTGGGACTCCTGCAGAAGGAGACCCAGTACTTC. Amino acid sequence: CATSRDLGLLQKETQYF. Filled out from reference TRBV15 and TRBJ2-5, the complete variable domain reads DAMVIQNPRYQVTQFGKPVTLSCSQTLNHNVMYWYQQKSSQAPKLLFHYYDKDFNNEADTPDNFQSRRPNTSFCFLDIRSPGLGDTAMYLCATSRDLGLLQKETQYFGPGTRLLVL.

The rearrangement joins TRBV23-1 to TRBJ2-7, with 9 bases matching TRBD2. TRBV23-1 is an ORF; its function is uncertain. This CDR3 is built from 21 residues. After removal of 6 bases from V and 5 bases from J, the junction contained 29 bases not matched to a gene. The CDR3 protein is CASSPSAPWGSGSTTENEQYF. The CDR3 DNA reads TGCGCCAGCAGCCCCTCAGCCCCCTGGGGTAGCGGGAGCACGACGGAGAACGAGCAGTACTTC.

This clonotype was seen a handful of times. The V and J genes are TRBV3-1 and TRBJ2-3; TRBD2 might be the D (5 bases). This CDR3 has 16 residues. With 1 base removed from V and 2 bases from J, the gap between germline ends came to 13 bases. Germline V gene lookup returns CDR1 LGHDT and CDR2 YNNKEL (reference sequence). The CDR3 is CASSQGWTRNTDTQYF. CDR3 DNA: TGTGCCAGCAGCCAAGGGTGGACTCGAAACACAGATACGCAGTATTTT.

This clonotype was seen a few times. This chain connects TRBV4-1 to TRBJ1-1; D is possibly TRBD1 (6 bases). V lost 3 bases to trimming and J lost 1 base, with 12 bases between them. CDR3 length equals 15 residues. CDR1 is MGHRA, CDR2 YSYEKL, per germline. CDR3 DNA sequence: TGCGCCAGCAGCCACGACAGGCCATGGAACACTGAAGCTTTCTTT. Protein: CASSHDRPWNTEAFF.

This clonotype appeared a few times. The genes are TRBV20-1 and TRBJ2-6, with TRBD1 identical over 9 bases. Germline CDR1 is DFQATT and CDR2 is SNEGSKA (reference sequence). With 5 bases clipped from V and 2 bases from J, the junction kept 4 bases outside the gene matches. This CDR3 spans 15 amino acids. The CDR3 DNA follows: TGCAGTGCTTCAACAGGGGGCGCTGGGGCCAACGTCCTGACTTTC. Translation: CSASTGGAGANVLTF.

The chain couples TRBV7-9 to TRBJ2-7; 9 bases are a match to TRBD2. The V gene end was trimmed by 3 bases and the J gene end by 9 bases; junction bases not matched to a gene: 6. In germline, CDR1 is SEHNR, CDR2 FQNEAQ (reference sequence). This CDR3 comprises 13 residues. CDR3 protein: CASSFASGDVQYF. CDR3 DNA: TGTGCCAGCAGCTTCGCTAGCGGGGATGTGCAGTACTTC.

The chain uses TRBV3-1 and TRBJ2-7; a possible D gene is TRBD2 (5 bases). CDR3 length: 15 residues. Germline values: CDR1 LGHDT, CDR2 YNNKEL (reference sequence). The V gene lost 1 base and the J gene lost 6 bases, with 16 bases spanning the gap. CDR3 amino acids: CASSQGRTDRGEQYF. Here the CDR3 DNA reads TGTGCCAGCAGCCAAGGGCGGACGGACCGGGGCGAGCAGTACTTC.

This clonotype was seen more than once but under ten times. The rearrangement links TRBV19 to TRBJ2-5; 11 bases line up with TRBD2. The CDR3 runs 18 residues. V gave up 1 base and J gave up 4 bases; unmatched junction bases: 11. In germline, CDR1 is LNHDA, CDR2 SQIVND (reference sequence). The CDR3 here is CASSIVGVASGRRETQYF. The CDR3 DNA reads TGTGCCAGTAGTATAGTCGGAGTTGCTAGCGGGAGGCGAGAGACCCAGTACTTC.

This clonotype was observed a few times. The chain couples TRBV9 to TRBJ2-1, with 8 bases that match TRBD2. The length of the CDR3 is 16 residues. CDR1 is SGDLS, CDR2 YYNGEE, per germline. J lost 4 bases, V lost 4 bases, and 10 bases had no gene match. The CDR3 loop is CASSQREKFLYNEQFF. In nucleotides, the CDR3 is TGTGCCAGCAGCCAGCGGGAGAAGTTTCTTTACAATGAGCAGTTCTTC.

The CDR3 DNA reads as TGTGCCACCAGCAGAGAAATGCGGGACTCAACGCACGAGCAGTACTTC. This codes for CATSREMRDSTHEQYF. The chain has TRBV15 and TRBJ2-7; tentatively, D is TRBD2 (6 bases). The V gene lost 0 bases and the J gene lost 5 bases, with 17 bases spanning the gap. The germline V gene encodes CDR1 LNHNV and CDR2 YYDKDF (reference sequence). This CDR3 is built from 16 residues. The variable domain in full, completed from reference TRBV15 and TRBJ2-7, reads DAMVIQNPRYQVTQFGKPVTLSCSQTLNHNVMYWYQQKSSQAPKLLFHYYDKDFNNEADTPDNFQSRRPNTSFCFLDIRSPGLGDTAMYLCATSREMRDSTHEQYFGPGTRLTVT.

This clonotype showed up just a few times. V usage is TRBV7-6 and J usage is TRBJ1-1; D is unclear. Germline-derived CDR1 and CDR2 are SGHVS and FNYEAQ. The length of the CDR3 is 15 residues. The V end lost 6 bases, the J end lost 4 bases, and 18 bases lay between the germline ends. CDR3 sequence: CASSRLPGGGTEAFF. The CDR3 DNA is TGTGCCAGCAGTCGCCTACCTGGCGGAGGCACTGAAGCTTTCTTT.

This clonotype was seen only a few times. The chain employs TRBV29-1 and TRBJ1-2; D unresolved. CDR3 length: 10 amino acids. The V and J ends lost 4 bases and 7 bases respectively, with 7 bases between them. Germline CDR1 is SQVTM and CDR2 is ANQGSEA. This CDR3 reads CSVATAGYTF. CDR3 bases: TGCAGCGTTGCGACTGCTGGCTACACCTTC.

CDR3 DNA sequence: TGTGCCAGCACCCTAAGTGCGGGAGCGGGTACAGATACGCAGTATTTT. It is translated as CASTLSAGAGTDTQYF. The chain links TRBV7-9 to TRBJ2-3, with 7 bases fitting TRBD2. The ends lost 7 bases at V and 3 bases at J; junction bases unmatched: 13. The CDR3 contains 16 residues. Germline values: CDR1 SEHNR, CDR2 FQNEAQ (reference sequence).

This clonotype was counted at least ten times. The chain has TRBV28 and TRBJ1-1; D is ambiguous. There are 16 residues in the CDR3. The germline V gene encodes CDR1 MDHEN and CDR2 SYDVKM. V lost 6 bases, J lost 1 base, and 18 bases lay in between. CDR3 loop: CASRAILGGGNTEAFF. In nucleotides, the CDR3 is TGTGCCAGCAGGGCCATACTTGGAGGAGGGAACACTGAAGCTTTCTTT. Filled out from reference TRBV28 and TRBJ1-1, the complete variable domain reads DVKVTQSSRYLVKRTGEKVFLECVQDMDHENMFWYRQDPGLGLRLIYFSYDVKMKEKGDIPEGYSVSREKKERFSLILESASTNQTSMYLCASRAILGGGNTEAFFGQGTRLTVV.

This clonotype has a count of ten or more. The rearrangement links TRBV9 to TRBJ2-1; no clear D gene. Germline V gene data show CDR1 as SGDLS and CDR2 as YYNGEE. V lost 4 bases to trimming and J lost 7 bases, with 9 bases between them. This CDR3 is built from 12 residues. The CDR3 region has the DNA TGTGCCAGCAGCTCCTGGCCAAATGAGCAGTTCTTC. This codes for CASSSWPNEQFF.

This clonotype has more than one count but fewer than ten. The J gene is TRBJ2-2, the V gene TRBV18; D possibly corresponds to TRBD2 (5 bases). The CDR3 has 14 residues. Germline V gene sequence: CDR1 KGHSH, CDR2 LQKENI. The V and J ends lost 2 bases and 1 base respectively, with 5 bases between them. DNA of the CDR3: TGTGCCAGCTCACCAGCGGGGAACACCGGGGAGCTGTTTTTT. It is translated as CASSPAGNTGELFF.

This sequence joins TRBV6-5 and TRBJ1-6; TRBD1 is a possible D gene (5 bases). Trimming took off 2 bases at V and 7 bases at J, with 12 bases between the two ends. CDR3 length: 15 residues. CDR1 MNHEY and CDR2 SVGAGI come from the germline V gene. DNA for the CDR3: TGTGCCAGCAGTTACGCCGGCAGGGTAAATTCACCCCTCCACTTT. Translation gives CASSYAGRVNSPLHF.

This clonotype has a handful of counts. The gene calls are TRBV15 and TRBJ2-7, with D unresolved. Trimming removed 0 bases at V and 5 bases at J, with 20 bases between. The CDR3 is made up of 17 amino acids. Looked up from germline, CDR1 is LNHNV and CDR2 is YYDKDF (reference sequence). The CDR3 DNA is TGTGCCACCAGCAGAGATATGAGGAGTGGAAGAGTAAACGAGCAGTACTTC. Translated: CATSRDMRSGRVNEQYF.

The rearrangement links TRBV12-3 or TRBV12-4 to TRBJ2-2, with 8 bases lining up with TRBD1. With 3 bases clipped from V and 2 bases from J, the junction kept 5 bases outside the gene matches. The CDR3 length is 16 residues. CDR3 sequence: CASSFSSGGNTGELFF. CDR3 sequence (DNA): TGTGCCAGCAGTTTCTCTTCAGGGGGCAACACCGGGGAGCTGTTTTTT.

The chain uses TRBV20-1 and TRBJ2-3; D is unresolved. This CDR3 contains 11 residues. CDR1 DFQATT and CDR2 SNEGSKA come from the germline V gene (reference sequence). V was shortened by 4 bases and J by 7 bases, with 9 bases between the two germline ends. CDR3 sequence: CSATEPNTQYF. CDR3 coding DNA: TGCAGTGCTACCGAGCCGAATACGCAGTATTTT.

The sample holds many counts of this clonotype. V and J are TRBV10-3 and TRBJ2-1, with TRBD1 matching 10 bases. This CDR3 has 15 residues. The V gene's germline CDR1 is ENHRY and CDR2 SYGVKD. After removal of 0 bases from V and 6 bases from J, the junction contained 2 bases not matched to a gene. The CDR3 spells CAISESRTGGNEQFF. CDR3 DNA: TGTGCCATCAGTGAGTCAAGGACAGGGGGCAATGAGCAGTTCTTC.

This clonotype was detected only a few times. The gene calls are TRBV5-4 and TRBJ2-3, with 16 bases fitting TRBD2. Unmatched junction bases numbered 10, after V lost 0 bases and J lost 6 bases. The CDR3 loop spans 19 amino acids. CDR1 is SGHNT, CDR2 YYREEE, per germline (reference sequence). The chain's CDR3 is CASSLGMGLAGGTLDTQYF. The CDR3 bases are TGTGCCAGCAGCTTGGGAATGGGACTAGCGGGGGGGACCCTCGATACGCAGTATTTT.

The chain employs TRBV7-2 and TRBJ2-1; TRBD2 matches at 7 bases. There are 15 residues in the CDR3. CDR1 and CDR2 (germline): SGHTA, FQGNSA. Trimming at V came to 4 bases and at J to 4 bases, leaving 7 bases not matched to a gene. The CDR3 reads CASSSGGSFYNEQFF. CDR3 coding DNA: TGTGCCAGCAGCTCAGGCGGGAGTTTTTACAATGAGCAGTTCTTC.

The chain couples TRBV4-1 to TRBJ2-7, with 9 bases that match TRBD1. CDR1 MGHRA and CDR2 YSYEKL come from the germline V gene. The CDR3 is 15 residues long. After removal of 2 bases from V and 7 bases from J, the junction contained 9 bases not matched to a gene. The CDR3 spells CASSQRRDRASEQYF. The CDR3 DNA is TGCGCCAGCAGCCAACGTAGGGACAGGGCTAGTGAGCAGTACTTC.

This chain joins TRBV5-1 and TRBJ2-1; TRBD1 aligns across 7 bases. Germline CDR1 SGHRS, CDR2 YFSETQ. Trimming cost V 1 base and J 8 bases; bases outside gene matches: 6. The CDR3 runs to 14 residues. Here the CDR3 reads CASSLLGTVDEQFF. DNA for the CDR3: TGCGCCAGCAGCTTGTTGGGGACAGTGGATGAGCAGTTCTTC.

J is TRBJ2-3 and V is TRBV5-5; 7 bases are a match to TRBD2. This CDR3 region has 18 residues. The V and J ends lost 2 bases and 0 bases, in that order; junction bases with no gene match: 12. CDR1 is SGHKS and CDR2 is YYEKEE in the germline V gene (reference sequence). This CDR3 is CASSFGVPSGTSTDTQYF. The CDR3 DNA follows: TGTGCCAGCAGCTTCGGGGTCCCTAGCGGAACTAGCACAGATACGCAGTATTTT.

CDR3 in DNA: TGTGCCAGCAGCGCCCCGATCGGGACAGGGGGCAATGGCTACACCTTC. Translation: CASSAPIGTGGNGYTF. This chain links TRBV13 with TRBJ1-2; 12 bases match TRBD1. Germline CDR1 is PRHDT and CDR2 is FYEKMQ (reference sequence). With 5 bases clipped from V and 6 bases from J, the junction kept 10 bases outside the gene matches. The length of the CDR3 is 16 residues.

This clonotype was observed a handful of times. V is TRBV6-5 and J is TRBJ2-7; TRBD1 matches 7 bases. The V and J ends lost 2 bases and 2 bases, in that order; junction bases with no gene match: 3. The length of the CDR3 is 14 residues. CDR1 is MNHEY, CDR2 SVGAGI, per germline. CDR3 bases: TGTGCCAGCAGTTACGGGCAGGGGGCCTACGAGCAGTACTTC. Translation gives CASSYGQGAYEQYF.